The 30 T cell receptor beta chains below were found in one sample sequenced in a study of identifying expanded T cells in peripheral blood. The repertoire was sequenced with immunoSEQ multiplex PCR; TCRdb's copy has only in-frame clones and lacks some. The table lists under 95,000 clones, 89% of them singletons. The sequenced sample was blood. Receptors originate from a person aged 18-70 years in good health.

The chain couples TRBV2 to TRBJ2-7; 13 bases match TRBD2. After removal of 4 bases from V and 4 bases from J, the junction contained 4 bases not matched to a gene. Germline V gene sequence: CDR1 SNHLY, CDR2 FYNNEI. The CDR3 contains 15 residues. The CDR3 DNA reads TGTGCCAGCAGTGCACTAGCGGGAGGGCCATACGAGCAGTACTTC. It encodes CASSALAGGPYEQYF.

This chain links TRBV25-1 with TRBJ2-1, with TRBD2 identical over 10 bases. Germline CDR1 is MGHDK and CDR2 is SYGVNS. Trimming at V came to 2 bases and at J to 8 bases, leaving 12 bases not matched to a gene. There are 17 residues in the CDR3. In nucleotides, the CDR3 is TGTGCCAGCAGTGAACGTAGCGGGGGGCCAAGACCCGATGAGCAGTTCTTC. Translation: CASSERSGGPRPDEQFF. The full variable domain, in which reference TRBV25-1 and TRBJ2-1 provide the parts outside the CDR3, is EADIYQTPRYLVIGTGKKITLECSQTMGHDKMYWYQQDPGMELHLIHYSYGVNSTEKGDLSSESTVSRIRTEHFPLTLESARPSHTSQYLCASSERSGGPRPDEQFFGPGTRLTVL.

The chain carries TRBV9 and TRBJ2-2, with D possibly being TRBD2 (6 bases). Per the germline V gene, CDR1 is SGDLS and CDR2 is YYNGEE. CDR3 length equals 14 residues. The V gene lost 0 bases and the J gene lost 5 bases, with 8 bases spanning the gap. This chain's CDR3 is CASSVGAGTGELFF. In DNA form, the CDR3 reads TGTGCCAGCAGCGTAGGTGCGGGGACCGGGGAGCTGTTTTTT.

The V and J genes are TRBV29-1 and TRBJ1-1; tentatively, D is TRBD1 (5 bases). Germline assignment: CDR1 SQVTM and CDR2 ANQGSEA. V lost 2 bases, J lost 10 bases, and 8 bases lay in between. There are 10 residues in the CDR3. CDR3 sequence reads: CSVETGGAFF. CDR3 DNA: TGCAGCGTTGAAACGGGGGGAGCTTTCTTT.

The chain employs TRBV10-3 and TRBJ1-1; possibly TRBD1 for D (5 bases). CDR1 ENHRY and CDR2 SYGVKD come from the germline V gene. V gave up 1 base and J gave up 11 bases, with 14 bases separating them. CDR3 length equals 13 residues. The CDR3 nucleotides are TGTGCCATCAGTGAGTGGCAGGGCCGGAGCGCTTTCTTT. This translates into CAISEWQGRSAFF.

In this sample, this clone turned up once. This chain joins TRBV5-6 and TRBJ1-1; D is ambiguous. V lost 4 bases and J 7 bases, leaving 11 bases between the germline ends. The CDR3 is made up of 12 amino acids. In germline, CDR1 is SGHDT, CDR2 YYEEEE. The CDR3: CASSPRGFEAFF. The CDR3 nucleotides are TGTGCCAGCAGCCCACGTGGGTTTGAAGCTTTCTTT.

This chain connects TRBV5-4 to TRBJ1-2; D is unresolved. V was cut by 2 bases and J by 0 bases, with 11 bases left in between. The CDR3 has 15 residues. Germline V gene sequence: CDR1 SGHNT, CDR2 YYREEE (reference sequence). CDR3 sequence reads: CASSFVEAPNYGYTF. The CDR3 coding sequence is TGTGCCAGCAGCTTTGTAGAAGCCCCTAACTATGGCTACACCTTC.

CDR3 in amino acids: CASSTSGEVFETQYF. CDR3 sequence (DNA): TGTGCCAGCAGCACTAGCGGGGAAGTGTTTGAGACCCAGTACTTC. The chain joins TRBV11-2 to TRBJ2-5, with 10 bases identical to TRBD2. The V gene's germline CDR1 is SGHAT and CDR2 FQNNGV. The CDR3 is 15 residues long. The J segment lost 5 bases and the V segment lost 5 bases, leaving 8 bases of the junction unmatched.

The gene calls are TRBV18 and TRBJ2-5; 8 positions agree with TRBD1. The trim removed 6 bases at V and 5 bases at J, leaving 5 bases unmatched. CDR3 length: 13 residues. Looked up from germline, CDR1 is KGHSH and CDR2 is LQKENI. In DNA, the CDR3 is TGTGCCAGCTCGCCGACAGGGGTGGAGACCCAGTACTTC. It encodes CASSPTGVETQYF.

CDR3 bases: TGTGCCAGCAGCTTAGGACACCTCTCGAACAATGAGCAGTTCTTC. Translated, it gives CASSLGHLSNNEQFF. The chain employs TRBV5-6 and TRBJ2-1, with D perhaps TRBD1 (5 bases). In germline, CDR1 is SGHDT, CDR2 YYEEEE. V shed 2 bases and J shed 5 bases, with 14 bases lying between them. CDR3 size: 15 residues.

As regards this clone: A read error may produce the germline difference seen at one junction end. V is TRBV11-2 and J is TRBJ2-2, with no clear D. CDR1 is SGHAT, CDR2 FQNNGV, per germline. This CDR3 contains 15 residues. CDR3 coding DNA: TGTGCCAGCCCTACCCGACCCGCGAACACCAGGGAGCTGTTTTTT. Protein: CASPTRPANTRELFF.

This clone showed up just a few times. This rearrangement joins TRBV6-1 to TRBJ1-1, with D maybe TRBD1 (5 bases). CDR3 length equals 13 residues. Germline CDR1 MNHNS, CDR2 SASEGT. V shed 5 bases and J shed 1 base, with 8 bases lying between them. The CDR3 sequence: CASSLTGNTEAFF. The CDR3 DNA follows: TGTGCCAGCAGTTTAACAGGGAACACTGAAGCTTTCTTT.

DNA for the CDR3: TGTGCCAGCAGCGTAGTCAAGGCAACAGATACGCAGTATTTT. It encodes CASSVVKATDTQYF. The V gene is TRBV9, the J gene TRBJ2-3; no reliable D call. The CDR3 contains 14 residues. Trimming pared 0 bases from V and 3 bases from J, leaving 8 bases between. Germline V gene lookup returns CDR1 SGDLS and CDR2 YYNGEE. Full variable domain (missing parts from reference TRBV9 and TRBJ2-3): DSGVTQTPKHLITATGQRVTLRCSPRSGDLSVYWYQQSLDQGLQFLIQYYNGEERAKGNILERFSAQQFPDLHSELNLSSLELGDSALYFCASSVVKATDTQYFGPGTRLTVL.

With respect to this clone: Other nucleotide sequences from this sample produce the same CDR3. The genes are TRBV19 and TRBJ2-3; D gene uncertain. V lost 3 bases, J lost 1 base, and 8 bases lay in between. Per the germline V gene, CDR1 is LNHDA and CDR2 is SQIVND (reference sequence). CDR3 size: 14 residues. The CDR3 sequence is CASSIGGGTDTQYF. Written as DNA, the CDR3 is TGTGCCAGTAGTATTGGCGGTGGCACAGATACGCAGTATTTT.

The J gene is TRBJ2-1, the V gene TRBV29-1; 7 bases map to TRBD2. This CDR3 region has 14 residues. The V gene end was trimmed by 4 bases and the J gene end by 5 bases; junction bases not matched to a gene: 8. Germline V gives CDR1 SQVTM, CDR2 ANQGSEA. The CDR3 loop reads CSVVKGGANNEQFF. The CDR3 nucleotides are TGCAGCGTTGTTAAGGGAGGGGCCAACAATGAGCAGTTCTTC.

This sequence joins TRBV6-5 and TRBJ1-2, with TRBD1 identical over 8 bases. Unmatched junction bases numbered 13, after V lost 5 bases and J lost 8 bases. CDR1 MNHEY and CDR2 SVGAGI come from the germline V gene. This CDR3 has 15 amino acids. CDR3 sequence: CASSGFRGLSGGYTF. The DNA for the CDR3 is TGTGCCAGCAGTGGATTCAGGGGGCTGTCGGGAGGCTACACCTTC.

The DNA of the CDR3 is TGTGCCAGCGGCAAGCAGGATTTCACACTCTACGAGCAGTACTTC. This encodes CASGKQDFTLYEQYF. The chain joins TRBV28 to TRBJ2-7; D unresolved. Germline CDR1 and CDR2: MDHEN and SYDVKM. The CDR3 loop spans 15 amino acids. V lost 8 bases and J 3 bases, leaving 20 bases between the germline ends.

This clone has just one count. The V and J genes are TRBV2 and TRBJ1-1; 7 nucleotides agree with TRBD1. This CDR3 contains 14 residues. J was trimmed by 6 bases and V by 6 bases; bases with no gene match: 10. CDR1 and CDR2 (germline): SNHLY, FYNNEI. DNA for the CDR3: TGTGCCAGCAGCGCTTTACAGGGGATATCTGAAGCTTTCTTT. Translated, it gives CASSALQGISEAFF.

This clone was observed a single time. V and J are TRBV18 and TRBJ1-1, with D possibly being TRBD1 (5 bases). Germline CDR1 KGHSH, CDR2 LQKENI. The CDR3 contains 16 residues. Trimming cost V 2 bases and J 3 bases, with 16 bases left between them. The CDR3 loop is CASSPSMAGSDTEAFF. The CDR3, as DNA: TGTGCCAGCTCACCAAGTATGGCAGGGTCGGACACTGAAGCTTTCTTT.

The J gene is TRBJ2-3, the V gene TRBV18; 7 nucleotides line up with TRBD2. The junction had 6 bases not matched to a gene; V was cut back by 2 bases and J by 4 bases. The CDR3 consists of 15 residues. Germline CDR1 is KGHSH and CDR2 is LQKENI. In DNA, the CDR3 is TGTGCCAGCTCACCAAGACTAGCAGACGCAGATACGCAGTATTTT. Translated: CASSPRLADADTQYF.

This chain uses TRBV27 with TRBJ1-2; no clear D gene. Germline CDR1 and CDR2: MNHEY and SMNVEV (reference sequence). This CDR3 has 15 amino acids. V was pared by 2 bases and J by 2 bases, with 12 bases between. The CDR3 loop is CASSLPSLGNYGYTF. The CDR3 region has the DNA TGTGCCAGCAGTTTACCCTCTCTCGGAAACTATGGCTACACCTTC.

The J gene is TRBJ1-5, the V gene TRBV2; D gene ambiguous. The CDR3 totals 14 residues. Germline V gene lookup returns CDR1 SNHLY and CDR2 FYNNEI. V was clipped by 2 bases and J by 1 base, with 6 bases between them. CDR3 region: CASSESVSNQPQHF. CDR3 bases: TGTGCCAGCAGTGAATCGGTCAGCAATCAGCCCCAGCATTTT.

This rearrangement joins TRBV9 to TRBJ2-7; 9 nucleotides match TRBD1. V was pared by 3 bases and J by 5 bases, with 6 bases of the junction left unmatched. In germline, CDR1 is SGDLS, CDR2 YYNGEE. The CDR3 covers 14 residues. The chain's CDR3 is CASSADRGNNEQYF. As DNA, the CDR3 is TGTGCCAGCAGCGCGGACAGGGGTAATAACGAGCAGTACTTC. Full variable domain (rest looked up from reference TRBV9 and TRBJ2-7): DSGVTQTPKHLITATGQRVTLRCSPRSGDLSVYWYQQSLDQGLQFLIQYYNGEERAKGNILERFSAQQFPDLHSELNLSSLELGDSALYFCASSADRGNNEQYFGPGTRLTVT.

CDR3 residues: CASSSQGIGGYTF. The CDR3, as DNA: TGTGCCAGCAGTTCACAGGGGATCGGTGGCTACACCTTC. This chain links TRBV6-5 with TRBJ1-2; 7 bases are a match to TRBD1. From germline, CDR1 is MNHEY and CDR2 SVGAGI. J was trimmed by 7 bases and V by 4 bases; bases with no gene match: 6. There are 13 residues in the CDR3.

The chain employs TRBV7-8 and TRBJ1-2; TRBD1 agrees at 12 bases. CDR1 is SGHVS and CDR2 is FQNEAQ in the germline V gene. There are 17 residues in the CDR3. The V and J ends lost 5 bases and 0 bases, in that order; junction bases with no gene match: 7. The CDR3, as DNA: TGTGCCAGCAGCCCACGGGACAGGGGGCTTACTAACTATGGCTACACCTTC. Translating gives CASSPRDRGLTNYGYTF.

The J gene is TRBJ1-3, the V gene TRBV28; D remains ambiguous. There are 13 residues in the CDR3. V lost 1 base to trimming and J lost 7 bases, with 8 bases between them. The germline V gene has CDR1 MDHEN and CDR2 SYDVKM. The CDR3 DNA follows: TGTGCCAGCAGTTTATCCGGAGCGAACACCATATATTTT. Translating it yields CASSLSGANTIYF.

The chain carries TRBV6-5 and TRBJ2-1; D uncertain. Germline CDR1 and CDR2: MNHEY and SVGAGI. This CDR3 spans 13 amino acids. V lost 4 bases and J lost 3, with 7 bases in between. The CDR3 DNA reads TGTGCCAGCAGTTTGGACCACTACAATGAGCAGTTCTTC. It codes for CASSLDHYNEQFF.

The chain joins TRBV29-1 to TRBJ2-5, with unresolved D. Trimming cost V 7 bases and J 5 bases, with 8 bases left between them. CDR1 and CDR2 (germline): SQVTM, ANQGSEA. There are 10 residues in the CDR3. CDR3 residues: CSAWTETQYF. The CDR3 DNA reads as TGCAGCGCCTGGACGGAGACCCAGTACTTC.

This chain links TRBV6-5 with TRBJ2-1; 8 bases fit TRBD2. The germline CDR1 and CDR2 sequences are MNHEY and SVGAGI. The CDR3 is 14 residues long. After removal of 9 bases from V and 8 bases from J, the junction contained 12 bases not matched to a gene. The CDR3 region has the DNA TGTGCCAGTCGCCGAAGCGGGAGTGTCTATGAGCAGTTCTTC. Protein sequence: CASRRSGSVYEQFF.

This clone was detected once. The rearrangement links TRBV18 to TRBJ2-5; 8 bases map to TRBD2. Germline CDR1 and CDR2: KGHSH and LQKENI. The CDR3 runs to 16 residues. Trimming at V came to 2 bases and at J to 5 bases, leaving 10 bases not matched to a gene. DNA of the CDR3: TGTGCCAGCTCACCAGGACTAGCAGGGAGGTGGGAGACCCAGTACTTC. Its translation: CASSPGLAGRWETQYF.